This TCR beta chain was documented in a study of T cell changes during pregnancy in multiple sclerosis. The V gene lost 8 bases and the J gene lost 5 bases, with 13 bases spanning the gap. CDR1 is LNHDA and CDR2 is SQIVND in the germline V gene (reference sequence). CDR3 length: 13 amino acids. Measured with immunoSEQ multiplex PCR; TCRdb has only the in-frame clones, and not every one. The sample lists 65,000 or so clones, about 90% seen once, with about 2.1% in the top ten. This TCR was recovered from a female donor in good health, enrolled as a control in a pregnancy study. The material was peripheral blood, obtained in the second trimester of pregnancy. V and J are TRBV19 and TRBJ1-5, with D perhaps matching TRBD1 (5 bases). The CDR3: CASGPLGDQPQHF. DNA of the CDR3: TGTGCCAGTGGCCCGTTAGGGGATCAGCCCCAGCATTTT.